This TCR beta chain was documented in a study of T cells expressing NK-cell markers. Background on the study: In sorted CD3+CD56+NKG2C+, CD3+CD56+NKG2C- and CD3+CD56-NKG2C+ T cells, TCR beta repertoires were obtained. Study-level points and caveats: Several donors showed these clonotypes also leading the CD3+CD56-NKG2C+ fraction. Expanded NKG2C+ T cell clones had unclear HCMV specificity.

TCRdb re-called the 5' RACE reads; one entry per CDR3 protein, DNA not given. Its table lists 500,000 to 700,000 distinct CDR3 sequences. The CDR3 totals 15 residues. Germline V CDR1 and CDR2: SGDLS, YYNGEE. Comment on this clonotype: Its antigen remains unknown.

The receptor's source is a man younger than 35 in good health. The sequencing input was blood T cells: a sorted CD56 or NKG2C T cell subset, CD4+ or CD8+ T cells, or bulk PBMC T cells (not recorded which). The chain is built from TRBV9 and TRBJ2-6. The CDR3 reads CASSVATAGANVLTF.